This T cell receptor beta chain was captured in a study of radiation and T cells in renal cell carcinoma. The CDR3 consists of 13 residues. Germline V gene sequence: CDR1 SGHNT, CDR2 YYREEE (reference sequence). Trimming took off 1 base at V and 6 bases at J, with 9 bases between the two ends. As for time point: baseline pretreatment blood. Specified treatment: 15 Gy SBRT to primary tumor, nephrectomy 4 weeks later. TCRdb's copy holds only in-frame clones and misses some; the assay was immunoSEQ multiplex PCR. Among about 150,000 clones listed, 88% were seen once. The clonotype was recovered from a woman aged 70-85 years with renal cell carcinoma. The chain is built from TRBV5-4 and TRBJ2-3, with unresolved D. The sample here was blood, taken from a patient whose treatment included radiotherapy and nephrectomy. The CDR3 nucleotides read TGTGCCAGCAGCTTGCTCGGCGTTGATACGCAGTATTTT. Protein: CASSLLGVDTQYF.